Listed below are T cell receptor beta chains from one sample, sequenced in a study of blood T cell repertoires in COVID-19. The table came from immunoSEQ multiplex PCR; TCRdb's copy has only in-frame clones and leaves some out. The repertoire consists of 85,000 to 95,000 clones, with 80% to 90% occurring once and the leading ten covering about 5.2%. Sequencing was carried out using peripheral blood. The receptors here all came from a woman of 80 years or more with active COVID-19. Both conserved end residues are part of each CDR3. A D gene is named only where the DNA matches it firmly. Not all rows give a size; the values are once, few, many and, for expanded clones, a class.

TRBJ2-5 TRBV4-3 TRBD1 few TGCGCCAGCAGCCAAGAAAGAGGGGGACAGGGGGCATCGACCCAGTACTTC CASSQERGGQGASTQYF
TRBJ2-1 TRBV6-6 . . TGTGCCAGCAGTTACTACGGGGGCAATGAGCAGTTCTTC CASSYYGGNEQFF
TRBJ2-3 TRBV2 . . TGTGCCAGCAGTGAGGAGGGCCTAAATACGCAGTATTTT CASSEEGLNTQYF
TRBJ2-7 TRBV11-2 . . TGTGCCAGCAGCTTAGGTCGGCAGGGCGCCTACGAGCAGTACTTC CASSLGRQGAYEQYF
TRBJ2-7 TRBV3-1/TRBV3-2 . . TGTGCCAGCAGCCAAGACTTGGGAGCGAACTCCTACGAGCAGTACTTC CASSQDLGANSYEQYF
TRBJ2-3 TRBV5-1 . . TGCGCCAGCAGCGGAGGCAGAAGCACAGATACGCAGTATTTT CASSGGRSTDTQYF
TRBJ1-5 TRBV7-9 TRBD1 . TGTGCCAGCAGCTTAGGACAGGGGGCATTGGACAATCAGCCCCAGCATTTT CASSLGQGALDNQPQHF
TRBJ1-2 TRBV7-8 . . TGTGCCAGCAGCCCCGGGACATATGGCTACACCTTC CASSPGTYGYTF
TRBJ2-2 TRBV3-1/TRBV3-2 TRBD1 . TGTGCCAGCAGCTCGTCAGGGGGAAACACCGGGGAGCTGTTTTTT CASSSSGGNTGELFF
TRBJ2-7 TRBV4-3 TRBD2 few TGCGCCAGCAGCCAAGATGGCGGGGGGTCCTACGAGCAGTACTTC CASSQDGGGSYEQYF
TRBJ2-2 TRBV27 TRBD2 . TGTGCCAGCAGTTTCCACATTAGCGGGGTGAACACCGGGGAGCTGTTTTTT CASSFHISGVNTGELFF
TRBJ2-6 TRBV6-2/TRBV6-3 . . TGTGCCAGCAGTCCCGCCCAGGGGGCCAACGTCCTGACTTTC CASSPAQGANVLTF